Ten or more counts support the clone carrying this T cell receptor beta chain. Its antigen is undetermined. V lost 1 base, J lost 2 bases, and 5 bases lay in between. The CDR3 consists of 13 residues. The germline V gene encodes CDR1 SEHNR and CDR2 FQNEAQ (reference sequence). This record belongs to a study of regulatory T cells in long-lasting Graves disease. The TCR beta library used iRepertoire HTBI primers with Arm-PCR amplification of CDR3. From the multiplex PCR reads, TCRdb called clonotypes with MiXCR, one entry per CDR3 protein. The table shows 400,000 or so distinct CDR3 sequences, with around a quarter occurring only once. Overall study results and limits: With persistent disease, TRBV28, TRBJ1-2 and TRBJ2-5 were the favored segments. Study was limited to peripheral blood, excluding thyroid tissue. TCR diversity in persistent Graves' patients was below that of newly diagnosed ones.

Time point denoted: persistent/refractory GD, antithyroid drugs over 5 years with positive TRAb. PBMCs provided the RNA from which the TCR library was made. American Thyroid Association guidelines were used to diagnose Graves' disease. The rearrangement links TRBV7-9 to TRBJ2-5, with D unresolved. This receptor was identified in a female donor with Graves disease. This specimen was peripheral blood mononuclear cells (PBMCs), taken when the disease was refractory, from a patient treated with antithyroid drugs. CDR3 in DNA: TGTGCCAGCAGCTTAGAACAGCAAGAGACCCAGTACTTC. Its translation: CASSLEQQETQYF.